This TCR beta chain comes out of a study of blood T cells in healthy people across ages (dated by TCRdb to 2013 to 2016). With respect to the entire study: Template switching captured roughly one uniquely barcoded TCR beta cDNA molecule per two T cells in model experiments. To avoid experimental bias, donors of different ages were distributed randomly across sequencing lanes. The study measured age-related changes in TCR beta repertoire diversity using deep sequencing normalized with unique cDNA molecular identifiers. The study analyzed two additional independent replicas of 1 million unique cDNA reads from the same blood draw for two donors, one aged 18 to 30 and one aged 80 or older. Four age groups were formed from the donors: young (average 16 years), middle-aged (more than 35), aged (over 55) and long-lived (about 75). The research as a whole found: The CMV infection status of donors was not known, potentially confounding age-related changes in expanded clonotypes. There was a strong correlation between observed TCR beta diversity and the percentage of naive T cells measured by flow cytometry. Conclusive comparison of naive and antigen-experienced compartments was prevented by the profiling of bulk unsorted PBMCs. Estimates of total diversity from one million sequenced T cells were regarded as lower bounds and underestimates. Compared with the aged group, more naive CD4+ T cells, fewer expanded clones and increased TCR diversity were shown by the long-lived group, suggesting age selection. Observed TCR beta diversity per million T cells fell roughly linearly with age, and a significant reduction was already apparent by age about 36.

The donors were roughly 38 Caucasian individuals from Russia, aged about 6 to 95 years, who were systemically healthy. Ten milliliters of peripheral blood were drawn from each donor into EDTA-treated Vacutainer tubes. PBMCs were isolated by Ficoll-Paque density-gradient centrifugation, with at least 6 million obtained per sample. Trizol reagent was used to extract total RNA from the PBMCs, yielding at least 5 micrograms per sample. The percentages of naive CD45RAhigh/CD27high T cells were determined by flow cytometry on a PBMC aliquot from every donor. From the cysteine up to the phenylalanine, the CDR3 has a length of 18 residues. The sequence is cut down to CDR3 DNA, 54 bases in frame from base 1. Per the germline V gene, LGHNA is the CDR1 and YSLEER is the CDR2. Trimmed from V: 1 base; trimmed from J: 1 base; junction bases lacking a gene match: 8. Receptor amplification or capture employed 5' RACE. Sequencing was carried out with an Illumina HiSeq 2500. A second 7 to 11 cycle PCR used a sample-barcoded 5' primer and a J-beta primer mix. A template-switch 5' adaptor carrying 12 random nucleotides introduced a unique molecular identifier onto each TCR beta cDNA molecule. Each sample yielded at least 3 million CDR3-containing paired-end reads. The Mint cDNA synthesis kit, primed by a TRBC-specific oligonucleotide, was used to synthesize first-strand cDNA from all RNA. After uracil-DNA glycosylase treatment, a first 18-cycle PCR used universal primers M1SS and BC2_uni_R on all cDNA. Under the source paper's analysis protocol: For normalization, 1 million high-quality reads, each with a distinct molecular identifier, were randomly selected from each sample. Reads with shared molecular identifiers were discarded instead of being binned into consensus sequences. CDR3 identification, clonotype clustering and error correction used MiTCR with a Q25 quality threshold and the strictest error-elimination algorithm. A nonparametric unseen species model with Euler transformation was used to estimate a lower bound on total TCR beta diversity. Clones were called with MiXCR by TCRdb after fastp trimmed the public reads at Q25, and only in-frame beta chains were retained. Rows with a matching CDR3 protein are joined into one entry that keeps the most common DNA and genes. Here the V and J calls rest on TCRdb's processing, not on the authors' analysis. Here the sample has 1.5 million to 2 million distinct CDR3 sequences; 40% to 55% occur a single time. The top ten clones comprise less than 2.5% of the sample.

A remark on this clonotype: No antigen is known for it. Base qualities are missing; no much larger clone stands one base away.

Input material: blood. Here the chain combines TRBV4-3 and TRBJ2-2, and TRBD2 aligns with 8 junction nucleotides. This receptor was identified in a woman in her forties in good health. The CDR3 region: CASSQASLAGRNTGELFF. Read as DNA, the sequence is TGCGCCAGCAGCCAAGCCTCCTTAGCGGGGCGGAACACCGGGGAGCTGTTTTTT.